The rows below give T cell receptor beta chains drawn from one sample of a study of blood T cell repertoires in COVID-19. Using immunoSEQ multiplex PCR, the repertoire was profiled, and TCRdb retains in-frame clones only, with some absent. This table holds about 120,000 clones, approximately 87% found once. Sequenced: peripheral blood. The receptors were sampled from a woman in her forties or fifties with acute or convalescent COVID-19. Each CDR3 is given with its conserved first and last residue. A D gene is named only where the DNA matches it firmly. Size tells how often a clone was seen (once, few, many) or the class of an expanded clone, and some rows leave it out.

V	J	length	size	D	DNA	CDR3
TRBV11-3	TRBJ2-2	15	NA	TRBD2	TGTGCCAGCAGCTTAGGGGGAGGGGACACCGGGGAGCTGTTTTTT	CASSLGGGDTGELFF
TRBV5-1	TRBJ1-2	13	NA	NA	TGCGCCAGCAGCTCGTCAGTGGACTATGGCTACACCTTC	CASSSSVDYGYTF
TRBV7-8	TRBJ1-5	16	NA	NA	TGTGCCAGCAGCCCGATGGGGGCGAATAGCAATCAGCCCCAGCATTTT	CASSPMGANSNQPQHF
TRBV9	TRBJ2-2	17	NA	TRBD2	TGTGCCAGCAGCGTATTGGACGGGAGGGCCGCGGACGGGGAGCTGTTTTTT	CASSVLDGRAADGELFF
TRBV5-4	TRBJ1-2	14	once	NA	TGTGCCAGCAGCCGACAGACAAGTAACTATGGCTACACCTTC	CASSRQTSNYGYTF
TRBV18	TRBJ1-1	13	NA	NA	TGTGCCAGCTCCCAAGGCAGGGACACTGAAGCTTTCTTT	CASSQGRDTEAFF
TRBV6-5	TRBJ1-1	14	once	NA	TGTGCCAGCAGTAGAGGGTTAAGGAACACTGAAGCTTTCTTT	CASSRGLRNTEAFF
TRBV2	TRBJ2-7	15	NA	TRBD2	TGTGCCAGCAGGCCCACTAGCGGGGGTTACTACGAGCAGTACTTC	CASRPTSGGYYEQYF
TRBV19	TRBJ2-6	14	NA	NA	TGTGCCATCGCGCCAGGCGCTGGGGCCAACGTCCTGACTTTC	CAIAPGAGANVLTF
TRBV5-8	TRBJ1-1	16	NA	NA	TGTGCCAGCACTCCTGCGGGCCTCCACCCGGACACTGAAGCTTTCTTT	CASTPAGLHPDTEAFF
TRBV6-2/TRBV6-3	TRBJ1-5	15	NA	TRBD1	TGTGCCAGCAGCCCGATAGACAGGGCCTATCAGCCCCAGCATTTT	CASSPIDRAYQPQHF
TRBV5-1	TRBJ1-1	14	NA	TRBD1	TGCGCCAGCAGCTCGGGACAGTTAAACACTGAAGCTTTCTTT	CASSSGQLNTEAFF
TRBV2	TRBJ1-4	16	NA	TRBD1	TGTGCCAGCACCCTCCGGGACAGCCTTTCCCAAGAAAAACTGTTTTTT	CASTLRDSLSQEKLFF
TRBV7-6	TRBJ2-7	15	NA	NA	TGTGCCAGCAGCCCGACAGTAACTCTACGTTACGAGCAGTACTTC	CASSPTVTLRYEQYF
TRBV30	TRBJ1-6	13	once	NA	TGTGCCTGGAGTGCTCAGGAAAATTCACCCCTCCACTTT	CAWSAQENSPLHF
TRBV3-1/TRBV3-2	TRBJ2-5	15	NA	TRBD2	TGTGCCAGCAGCCAAGGACTAGCGGGGATCGAGACCCAGTACTTC	CASSQGLAGIETQYF